The TCR beta chain under discussion was sequenced for a study of shared clonotypes between healthy human individuals. General observations from the study: Investigators collected only blood, and repertoires in tissues likely differ. Non-shared clonotypes displayed generation probabilities falling below those of clonotypes present in all four donors.

The CDR3 contains 13 residues. V was clipped by 6 bases and J by 5 bases, with 15 bases between them. CDR1 SQVTM and CDR2 ANQGSEA come from the germline V gene. In the sorted-subset replicate PCRs, around 0.2 ug DNA, 25,000 to 30,000 T cell genomes, was used. Clones were read by immunoSEQ multiplex PCR, and TCRdb kept only the in-frame ones, dropping some. Of about 990,000 clones in the sample, about 84% were seen once. Subsets obtained from CD4+ cells comprised CD45RA+ naive and CD45RA-negative memory cells. About this clone itself: Antigen: not known.

The origin of this receptor is a young man in good health. Some clones in this sample may be carry-over from other donors' samples. This chain uses TRBV29-1 with TRBJ2-3; D assignment may be TRBD1 or TRBD2 (7 bases each). Sequencing used memory CD4+ T cells from PBMCs. Subset specified: CD45RA-negative fraction. The CDR3 region has the DNA TGCAGCGTCCAGACAGGGAGGGGAGATACGCAGTATTTT. It encodes CSVQTGRGDTQYF.